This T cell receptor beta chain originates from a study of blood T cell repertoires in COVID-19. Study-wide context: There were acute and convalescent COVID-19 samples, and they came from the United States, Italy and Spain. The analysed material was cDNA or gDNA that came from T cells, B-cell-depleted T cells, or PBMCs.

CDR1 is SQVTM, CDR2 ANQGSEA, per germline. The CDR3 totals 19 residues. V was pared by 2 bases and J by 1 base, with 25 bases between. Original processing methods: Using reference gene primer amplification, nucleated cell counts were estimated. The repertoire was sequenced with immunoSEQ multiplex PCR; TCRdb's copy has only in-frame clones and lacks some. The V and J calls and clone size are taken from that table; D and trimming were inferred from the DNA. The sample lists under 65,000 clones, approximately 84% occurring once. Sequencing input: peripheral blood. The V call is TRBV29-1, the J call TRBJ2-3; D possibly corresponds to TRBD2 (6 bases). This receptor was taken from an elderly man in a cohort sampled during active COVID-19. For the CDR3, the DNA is TGCAGCGTTGAACCGCCCGTTGGCGGGAAGATTCGGGGCACAGATACGCAGTATTTT. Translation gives CSVEPPVGGKIRGTDTQYF.